This T cell receptor beta chain was retrieved from a study of control samples from healthy donors and cancer patients. The germline V gene has CDR1 SGHRS and CDR2 YFSETQ. This CDR3 comprises 15 residues. The V segment lost 4 bases and the J segment 7 bases; nucleotides outside the gene matches: 11. Some clones are missing from TCRdb's copy, which holds only in-frame ones; the method was immunoSEQ multiplex PCR. The sample has 100,000 to 150,000 clones, around 90% seen once; the top ten hold about 2.7%. The sequence derives from a middle-aged man in good health. Sequencing was performed on blood. The rearrangement links TRBV5-1 to TRBJ1-2, with 9 bases that match TRBD1. The CDR3 protein is CASSLRTGGSPGYTF. The CDR3 coding sequence is TGCGCCAGCAGCCTTCGTACAGGGGGCTCTCCTGGCTACACCTTC.